This T cell receptor beta chain was recorded in a study of shared clonotypes between healthy human individuals. Study results and limitations: At large depth, rarefaction still showed sorted-subset sequencing to be incomplete. Specimens sampled were limited to blood, with tissue repertoires likely differing.

On this clone: Its matching antigen is unknown.

Using immunoSEQ multiplex PCR, the repertoire was profiled, and TCRdb retains in-frame clones only, with some absent. The sample gives about 2.4 million clones, 80% to 95% of which show up once; approximately 0.37% is in the top ten. Every one of the donors was a Caucasian adult that lived in Nashville, Tennessee. Division of CD4+ cells produced a CD45RA+ naive subset and a CD45RA-negative memory subset. Sequenced: naive CD4+ T cells from PBMCs. Subset described: CD45RA+ positively selected. The clonotype originates from a man between 18 and 29 years old in good health. Some clones in this sample may be carry-over from other donors' samples.

The CDR3 DNA reads as TGTGCCAGCTCACCTCCGTCAGTCCTGGGCAATGAGCAGTTCTTC. This sequence encodes CASSPPSVLGNEQFF. This sequence joins TRBV18 and TRBJ2-1; D is unclear. This CDR3 contains 15 residues. Deletions cut 3 bases from V and 6 bases from J, with 15 bases between. In germline, CDR1 is KGHSH, CDR2 LQKENI.